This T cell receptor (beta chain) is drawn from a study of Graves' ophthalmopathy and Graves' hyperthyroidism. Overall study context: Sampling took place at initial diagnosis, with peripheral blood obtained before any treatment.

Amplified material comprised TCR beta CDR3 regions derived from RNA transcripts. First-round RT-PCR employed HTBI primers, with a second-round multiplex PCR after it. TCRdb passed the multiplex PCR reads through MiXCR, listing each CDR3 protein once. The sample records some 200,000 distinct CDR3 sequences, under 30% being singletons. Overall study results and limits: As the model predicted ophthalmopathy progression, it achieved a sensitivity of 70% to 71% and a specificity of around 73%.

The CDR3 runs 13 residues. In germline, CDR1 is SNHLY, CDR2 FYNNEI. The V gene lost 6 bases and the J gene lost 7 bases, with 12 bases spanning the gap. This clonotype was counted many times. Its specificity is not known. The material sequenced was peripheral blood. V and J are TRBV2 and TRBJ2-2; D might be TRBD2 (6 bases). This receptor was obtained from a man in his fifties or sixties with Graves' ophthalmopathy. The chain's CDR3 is CASRASGDGELFF. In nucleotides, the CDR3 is TGTGCCAGCAGAGCTTCGGGAGACGGGGAGCTGTTTTTT.